These 20 T cell receptor beta chains share one sample of origin, sequenced in a study of shared clonotypes between healthy human individuals (TCRdb year 2020). The library relied on the immunoSEQ multiplex PCR assay. The table comes from immuneACCESS by way of TCRdb, which keeps in-frame sequences with V and J called. Part of the clones is missing from these tables; in studies checked, under half for an unresolved V gene and the rest for unknown reasons. Within this sample are about 1 million clones, with about 77% of them counted one time only. Roughly 1.5% of the sample rests with the top ten. Sequencing was performed on memory CD4+ T cells sorted from blood. In light of the paper, this sample's cell subset or site label describes: CD45RA-negative fraction. The receptors shown here come from a man aged 18 to 29 in good health.

The V gene is TRBV5-1, the J gene TRBJ1-3, with D perhaps matching TRBD1 (5 bases). The CDR3 contains 15 residues. Germline CDR1 SGHRS, CDR2 YFSETQ. V was cut by 1 base and J by 1 base, with 9 bases left in between. CDR3 region: CASSLRGESGNTIYF. The CDR3 nucleotides are TGCGCCAGCAGCTTGCGGGGCGAATCTGGAAACACCATATATTTT.

The gene calls are TRBV7-2 and TRBJ2-5; 8 nucleotides agree with TRBD2. The germline V gene encodes CDR1 SGHTA and CDR2 FQGNSA. The CDR3 totals 17 residues. V trimming: 1 base; J trimming: 1 base; junction bases outside the gene matches: 8. For the CDR3, the DNA is TGTGCCAGCAGCTTAGTGTTGGCTAGCGGGTCCCAAGAGACCCAGTACTTC. This codes for CASSLVLASGSQETQYF.

V is TRBV6-6 and J is TRBJ2-4; D is unclear. Germline V CDR1 and CDR2: MNHNY, SVGAGI (reference sequence). The CDR3 runs to 16 residues. The V gene lost 0 bases and the J gene lost 0 bases, with 9 bases spanning the gap. CDR3 coding DNA: TGTGCCAGCAGTTACTCGGGTGCCCTAGCCAAAAACATTCAGTACTTC. Amino acid sequence: CASSYSGALAKNIQYF.

The rearrangement links TRBV7-2 to TRBJ1-2; 7 bases fit TRBD1. The germline gives CDR1 SGHTA, CDR2 FQGNSA. The CDR3 runs to 15 residues. Germline trimming cut 1 base from V and 6 bases from J; bases unmatched to any gene: 8. The DNA of the CDR3 is TGTGCCAGCAGCTTAGTAGAGGGGGCCCTTAATGGCTACACCTTC. It is translated as CASSLVEGALNGYTF.

Comment on this clone: Other nucleotide sequences in the sample specify the same CDR3. The chain combines TRBV29-1 with TRBJ1-1, with unresolved D. CDR3 length: 12 residues. Germline assignment: CDR1 SQVTM and CDR2 ANQGSEA. V lost 6 bases, J lost 1 base, and 9 bases lay in between. The CDR3 DNA follows: TGCAGCGTAGGGAGTGGGAACACTGAAGCTTTCTTT. Encoded protein: CSVGSGNTEAFF.

V and J are TRBV7-2 and TRBJ1-2, with 7 bases that match TRBD1. Germline-derived CDR1 and CDR2 are SGHTA and FQGNSA. V lost 5 bases and J lost 4; bases outside the gene matches: 7. CDR3 length equals 14 residues. The CDR3 is CASSQRTGVYGYTF. CDR3 sequence (DNA): TGTGCCAGCAGCCAAAGGACAGGTGTCTATGGCTACACCTTC. The full variable domain, in which reference TRBV7-2 and TRBJ1-2 provide the parts outside the CDR3, is GAGVSQSPSNKVTEKGKDVELRCDPISGHTALYWYRQSLGQGLEFLIYFQGNSAPDKSGLPSDRFSAERTGGSVSTLTIQRTQQEDSAVYLCASSQRTGVYGYTFGSGTRLTVV.

The chain recombines TRBV18 with TRBJ1-1; TRBD1 matches 10 bases. V was pared by 0 bases and J by 0 bases, with 7 bases of the junction left unmatched. The germline V gene has CDR1 KGHSH and CDR2 LQKENI. This CDR3 has 18 amino acids. CDR3 sequence reads: CASSPPGGTGVMNTEAFF. The CDR3 coding sequence is TGTGCCAGCTCACCACCGGGGGGGACAGGGGTGATGAACACTGAAGCTTTCTTT.

The rearrangement uses TRBV30 and TRBJ2-1; D gene unclear. With 0 bases removed from V and 5 bases from J, the gap between germline ends came to 8 bases. This CDR3 region has 13 residues. Germline V gene data show CDR1 as GTSNPN and CDR2 as SVGIG (reference sequence). CDR3 residues: CAWSVRMDNEQFF. DNA of the CDR3: TGTGCCTGGAGTGTACGGATGGACAATGAGCAGTTCTTC.

Comment on this clone: A junction boundary mismatches the germline segment, possibly from a read error. This rearrangement joins TRBV6-1 to TRBJ2-3; maybe TRBD2 (6 bases). Germline-derived CDR1 and CDR2 are MNHNS and SASEGT. The CDR3 has 16 residues. The CDR3 loop is CAISESTGVGTDTQYF. Written as DNA, the CDR3 is TGTGCCATCAGTGAGTCAACGGGAGTGGGCACAGATACGCAGTATTTT.

This chain joins TRBV7-3 and TRBJ2-7; no clear D. The CDR3 spans 13 residues. V was clipped by 5 bases and J by 2 bases, with 10 bases between them. CDR1 is SGHTA and CDR2 is FQGTGA in the germline V gene. CDR3 residues: CASSLDWTYEQYF. The CDR3 DNA reads TGTGCCAGCAGCCTCGATTGGACCTACGAGCAGTACTTC.

The V gene is TRBV5-1, the J gene TRBJ2-3; D not certain. Germline CDR1 is SGHRS and CDR2 is YFSETQ. Trimming left V 5 bases short and J 2 bases short, with 9 bases between. There are 13 residues in the CDR3. The CDR3 DNA is TGCGCCAGCAGTTCGCAGTACACAGATACGCAGTATTTT. This gives the protein CASSSQYTDTQYF.

In its sample, this clone was seen a few times. This chain connects TRBV5-6 to TRBJ2-3; D is undetermined. The V and J ends lost 2 bases and 3 bases respectively, with 7 bases between them. CDR3 size: 13 residues. Per germline, CDR1 SGHDT and CDR2 YYEEEE. The CDR3 loop reads CASSFTRTDTQYF. CDR3 DNA sequence: TGTGCCAGCAGCTTCACCAGGACAGATACGCAGTATTTT.

This chain uses TRBV7-9 with TRBJ2-7; 13 bases are shared with TRBD2. Trimming took 5 bases from V and 3 from J; bases not matched to a gene: 7. Germline loops: CDR1 SEHNR, CDR2 FQNEAQ (reference sequence). The CDR3 is 16 amino acids. CDR3 sequence: CASSTSGRAFSYEQYF. The CDR3 nucleotides are TGTGCCAGCAGCACTAGCGGGAGGGCCTTCAGCTACGAGCAGTACTTC.

This chain links TRBV30 with TRBJ2-7; 7 positions match TRBD2. The CDR3 is made up of 12 amino acids. The V gene end was trimmed by 1 base and the J gene end by 4 bases; junction bases not matched to a gene: 1. Germline CDR1 and CDR2: GTSNPN and SVGIG (reference sequence). The CDR3 region has the DNA TGTGCCTGGAGTGGCGGGGGATACGAGCAGTACTTC. This translates into CAWSGGGYEQYF.

The chain carries TRBV7-6 and TRBJ1-6; TRBD1 agrees at 7 bases. Looked up from germline, CDR1 is SGHVS and CDR2 is FNYEAQ. The CDR3 runs 14 residues. V lost 5 bases to trimming and J lost 8 bases; unmatched junction nucleotides: 6. The CDR3 region has the DNA TGTGCCAGCAGCCAACAGGGGTGGGATTCACCCCTCCACTTT. This translates into CASSQQGWDSPLHF.

This chain links TRBV5-3 with TRBJ2-5; D is tentatively TRBD1 or TRBD2 (5 bases each). TRBV5-3 is an ORF, and what it does is uncertain. This CDR3 region has 13 residues. Trimming stripped 6 bases from V and 2 bases from J, with 11 bases between. This CDR3 reads CARIPRGQETQYF. The CDR3 DNA follows: TGTGCCAGAATTCCGAGGGGACAAGAGACCCAGTACTTC.

The rearrangement joins TRBV7-8 to TRBJ2-1; 7 bases fit TRBD1. The CDR3 covers 16 residues. After removal of 1 base from V and 4 bases from J, the junction contained 7 bases not matched to a gene. Germline loops: CDR1 SGHVS, CDR2 FQNEAQ. In DNA, the CDR3 is TGTGCCAGCAGCTTAGGATCGAGGGGGCAGTACAATGAGCAGTTCTTC. Protein sequence: CASSLGSRGQYNEQFF.

The V call is TRBV7-9, the J call TRBJ1-1; TRBD1 matches 9 bases. Germline V gene lookup returns CDR1 SEHNR and CDR2 FQNEAQ (reference sequence). The CDR3 consists of 14 residues. Trimming took 2 bases from V and 3 from J; bases not matched to a gene: 1. The CDR3 nucleotides are TGTGCCAGCAGCTTACGGGACAGGGACACTGAAGCTTTCTTT. Translation gives CASSLRDRDTEAFF. Looking up the rest from reference TRBV7-9 and TRBJ1-1 gives the full variable domain: DTGVSQNPRHKITKRGQNVTFRCDPISEHNRLYWYRQTLGQGPEFLTYFQNEAQLEKSRLLSDRFSAERPKGSFSTLEIQRTEQGDSAMYLCASSLRDRDTEAFFGQGTRLTVV.

J is TRBJ1-1 and V is TRBV7-2; D remains ambiguous. Trimming cost V 3 bases and J 2 bases, with 7 bases left between them. CDR3 size: 13 residues. From germline, CDR1 is SGHTA and CDR2 FQGNSA. CDR3 in amino acids: CASSLQINTEAFF. In DNA form, the CDR3 reads TGTGCCAGCAGCTTGCAGATTAACACTGAAGCTTTCTTT.

The chain joins TRBV5-1 to TRBJ1-6; possible D gene TRBD1, 5 bases. V gave up 6 bases and J gave up 7 bases, with 23 bases separating them. The CDR3 contains 17 residues. CDR1 is SGHRS, CDR2 YFSETQ, per germline. DNA for the CDR3: TGCGCCAGCACCCTGGGGCACAGTAGCACTCCCAATTCACCCCTCCACTTT. Residues: CASTLGHSSTPNSPLHF.